The entry below gives a single T cell receptor beta chain sequence along with its context. Per the study methods: Reference gene primer amplification yielded estimated nucleated cell counts. Produced via immunoSEQ multiplex PCR; TCRdb's table is partial and in-frame only. Clonal size and the V and J genes are those of that table, whereas D and trimming came from the DNA. The sample includes 310,000 or so clones, about 87% of them seen just once. These data originate in a study of blood T cell repertoires in COVID-19. Overall study context: The United States, Italy and Spain were the sources of the acute and convalescent COVID-19 samples. PBMCs, B-cell-depleted T cells, or T cells provided the cDNA or gDNA that made up the material.

The source material was peripheral blood. The receptor comes from a man between 70 and 80 years old with acute or convalescent COVID-19.

CDR3 residues: CASSQASEDEQYF. CDR3 sequence (DNA): TGTGCCAGCAGCCAAGCGTCAGAGGACGAGCAGTACTTC. J is TRBJ2-7 and V is TRBV3-1 (or the pseudogene TRBV3-2); D unclear. The V gene lost 1 base and the J gene lost 5 bases, with 9 bases spanning the gap. The CDR3 has 13 amino acids. Germline V gives CDR1 LGHDT, CDR2 YNNKEL (reference sequence).